The rows below give T cell receptor beta chains drawn from one sample of a study of shared clonotypes between healthy human individuals. The protocol was immunoSEQ multiplex PCR, while the TCRdb copy is restricted to in-frame clones and leaves out a portion. This repertoire shows 2 million to 2.5 million clones, approximately 94% found once; its top ten account for roughly 0.13%. The material sequenced was naive CD4+ T cells sorted from blood. These receptors were obtained from a man between 18 and 35 years old in good health. Both conserved end residues are part of each CDR3. D genes are given only for firm matches. Only some rows state a clone size, as once, few, many or a class for expanded clones.

CDR3aa,CDR3nt,j_gene,abundance,v_gene,d_gene
CASTRQASGANVLTF,TGCGCCAGCACCCGTCAAGCCTCTGGGGCCAACGTCCTGACTTTC,TRBJ2-6,-,TRBV5-1,-
CASSSPGQGRGEQYF,TGTGCCAGCAGCTCCCCGGGACAGGGTCGGGGCGAGCAGTACTTC,TRBJ2-7,-,TRBV7-8,TRBD1
CASSSSFSGRASETQYF,TGCGCCAGCAGCTCCTCTTTTAGCGGGAGGGCCTCAGAGACCCAGTACTTC,TRBJ2-5,-,TRBV5-1,TRBD2
CASSELGHTEAFF,TGTGCCAGCAGTGAATTGGGGCACACTGAAGCTTTCTTT,TRBJ1-1,-,TRBV25-1,-
CAICEIFWSHVLFEIGQYF,TGTGCCATCTGCGAAATTTTTTGGAGCCACGTATTGTTTGAAATCGGGCAGTACTTC,TRBJ2-7,-,TRBV10-3,-
CATGQGRFEQYF,TGTGCCACTGGACAGGGGAGGTTCGAGCAGTACTTC,TRBJ2-7,-,TRBV14,TRBD1
CASSERGAHNSPLHF,TGTGCCAGCAGTGAGAGGGGGGCCCATAATTCACCCCTCCACTTT,TRBJ1-6,-,TRBV2,-
CASSFGDRGNSPLHF,TGTGCCAGCAGTTTCGGGGACAGGGGGAATTCACCCCTCCACTTT,TRBJ1-6,-,TRBV28,TRBD1
CASNRGGEVQTQYF,TGTGCCAGCAACAGGGGGGGAGAGGTTCAGACCCAGTACTTC,TRBJ2-5,-,TRBV6-6,-
CASSPSIGTYNSPLHF,TGTGCCAGCTCACCTTCGATCGGAACCTATAATTCACCCCTCCACTTT,TRBJ1-6,-,TRBV18,-
CASSLGGSSDTQYF,TGTGCCAGCAGCTTAGGCGGGAGTTCGGATACGCAGTATTTT,TRBJ2-3,-,TRBV7-2,TRBD2
CASSPPGVHSPLHF,TGTGCCAGCAGCCCCCCAGGGGTGCATTCACCCCTCCACTTT,TRBJ1-6,-,TRBV9,-
CASSLVDPSTDTQYF,TGCGCCAGCAGCTTGGTCGACCCTAGCACAGATACGCAGTATTTT,TRBJ2-3,-,TRBV5-1,-
CASWDRAYEQYF,TGTGCCAGCTGGGACAGGGCCTACGAGCAGTACTTC,TRBJ2-7,-,TRBV6-1,TRBD1
CASRTGVDGYTF,TGTGCCAGCAGAACGGGGGTGGATGGCTACACCTTC,TRBJ1-2,-,TRBV2,-
CASSLEIQREQFF,TGTGCCAGCAGCTTAGAAATACAGCGTGAGCAGTTCTTC,TRBJ2-1,-,TRBV11-2,-
CASSAQGDTQYF,TGTGCCAGCAGTGCGCAGGGAGATACGCAGTATTTT,TRBJ2-3,-,TRBV2,-
CASTLTGGRGTDTQYF,TGTGCCAGCACCCTGACAGGGGGGAGGGGCACAGATACGCAGTATTTT,TRBJ2-3,-,TRBV2,TRBD1
CAWSANRGGRTEAFF,TGTGCCTGGAGTGCCAACCGTGGGGGGAGAACTGAAGCTTTCTTT,TRBJ1-1,-,TRBV30,-
CASSSGAMGGATQYF,TGTGCCAGCAGCTCCGGCGCGATGGGGGGGGCGACCCAGTACTTC,TRBJ2-5,-,TRBV2,-
CASSFPKSGQGGDTQYF,TGTGCCAGCAGCTTCCCTAAATCTGGACAGGGTGGAGATACGCAGTATTTT,TRBJ2-3,-,TRBV7-6,TRBD1
CASSPGTSAARAAAKNIQYF,TGTGCCAGCAGCCCGGGGACTAGCGCTGCTAGGGCGGCAGCCAAAAACATTCAGTACTTC,TRBJ2-4,-,TRBV5-4,TRBD2
CASSFSGRAPPQHF,TGTGCCAGCAGTTTTTCAGGGAGGGCACCGCCCCAGCATTTT,TRBJ1-5,-,TRBV28,-
CASSVGTREKLFF,TGTGCCAGCAGCGTCGGGACACGTGAAAAACTGTTTTTT,TRBJ1-4,-,TRBV7-2,-
CASRLDRGAYEQYF,TGTGCCAGCAGACTGGACAGGGGGGCCTACGAGCAGTACTTC,TRBJ2-7,-,TRBV6-6,TRBD1
CASSLLATDTQYF,TGTGCCAGCTCACTACTAGCCACAGATACGCAGTATTTT,TRBJ2-3,-,TRBV18,-
CASSQVFVSENIQYF,TGCGCCAGCAGCCAAGTGTTCGTTTCTGAAAACATTCAGTACTTC,TRBJ2-4,-,TRBV4-1,-
CSVEDHGSGYTF,TGCAGCGTTGAAGATCATGGGTCCGGCTACACCTTC,TRBJ1-2,-,TRBV29-1,-
CASSLALGTSGNTIYF,TGTGCCAGCAGCTTAGCCTTGGGGACATCAGGAAACACCATATATTTT,TRBJ1-3,once,TRBV7-9,-
CASSLELDSKVSSYEQYF,TGTGCCAGCAGCTTAGAATTAGACAGCAAAGTTAGCTCCTACGAGCAGTACTTC,TRBJ2-7,-,TRBV11-2,-
CASSFAGNTGELFF,TGTGCCAGCAGCTTTGCGGGGAACACCGGGGAGCTGTTTTTT,TRBJ2-2,-,TRBV5-8,-
CASSMGQGASGYTF,TGCGCCAGCAGCATGGGACAGGGGGCGAGTGGCTACACCTTC,TRBJ1-2,-,TRBV5-1,TRBD1
CASSSHTGVSPLHF,TGTGCCAGCAGCTCCCACACAGGGGTTTCACCCCTCCACTTT,TRBJ1-6,-,TRBV14,TRBD1